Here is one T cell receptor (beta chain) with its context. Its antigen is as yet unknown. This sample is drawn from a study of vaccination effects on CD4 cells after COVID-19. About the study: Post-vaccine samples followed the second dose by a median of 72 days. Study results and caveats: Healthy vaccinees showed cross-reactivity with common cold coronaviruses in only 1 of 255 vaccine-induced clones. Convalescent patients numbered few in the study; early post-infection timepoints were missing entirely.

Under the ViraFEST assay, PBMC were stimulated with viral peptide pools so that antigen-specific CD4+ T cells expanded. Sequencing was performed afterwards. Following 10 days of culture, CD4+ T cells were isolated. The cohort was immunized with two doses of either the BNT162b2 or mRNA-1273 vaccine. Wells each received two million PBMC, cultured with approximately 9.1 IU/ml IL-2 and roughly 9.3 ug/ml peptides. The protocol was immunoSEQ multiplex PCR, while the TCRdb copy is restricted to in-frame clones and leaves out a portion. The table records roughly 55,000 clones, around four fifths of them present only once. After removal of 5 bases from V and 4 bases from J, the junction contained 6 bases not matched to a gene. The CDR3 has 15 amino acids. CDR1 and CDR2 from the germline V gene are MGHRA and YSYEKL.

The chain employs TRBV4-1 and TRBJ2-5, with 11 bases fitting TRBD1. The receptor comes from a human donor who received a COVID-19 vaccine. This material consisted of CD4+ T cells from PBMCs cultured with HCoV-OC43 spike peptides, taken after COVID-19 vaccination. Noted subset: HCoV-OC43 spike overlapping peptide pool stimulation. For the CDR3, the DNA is TGCGCCAGCAGCTTTACCGGGACAGGGGGAGAGACCCAGTACTTC. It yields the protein CASSFTGTGGETQYF.